This T cell receptor beta chain was identified in a study of persistence of HIV-infected CD4 T cells. Study as a whole: Donors were ART-treated; their CMV- and Gag-responding CD4+ T cells were isolated.

The stimulus was lysate of CMV-infected fibroblasts, 8.5 to 10 ug/mL. Memory cells lacking CD40L and CD69 with high CD45RO were sorted. Remarks on this clone: The antigen is unknown.

Study observations and caveats: Degenerate expanded CDR3beta sequences were enriched among CMV- and Gag-responding cells.

V shed 4 bases and J 7 bases; nucleotides not matched to a gene: 4. The CDR3 has 14 residues. CDR1 LNHDA and CDR2 SQIVND come from the germline V gene (reference sequence). The immunoSEQ assay was version 4, run in survey mode. Some clones are missing from TCRdb's copy, which holds only in-frame ones; the method was immunoSEQ multiplex PCR. The sample records roughly 28,000 clones, 78% being singletons. The clonotype was recovered from an adult woman with HIV who was CMV-seropositive. This rearrangement joins TRBV19 to TRBJ1-6; 7 nucleotides align to TRBD1. Sequences were derived from CD4+ T cells sorted from PBMCs after approximately 19-hour stimulation, sampled from a patient who received antiretroviral therapy. The CDR3 spells CASSTRQGNSPLHF. CDR3 nucleotides: TGTGCCAGTAGTACCCGACAGGGAAATTCACCCCTCCACTTT.